This TCR beta chain was sequenced during a study of T cell repertoires in cytomegalovirus infection. TCRdb analysed the reads with MiXCR anew, one entry per CDR3 protein. Of hundreds of thousands of distinct CDR3 sequences in the sample, around 9.1% were seen once. The CDR3 extends over 16 amino acids. J gave up 1 base and V 6 bases, and 11 bases lay outside the gene matches. From germline, CDR1 is MDHEN and CDR2 SYDVKM. This clonotype was counted at least ten times. This chain connects TRBV28 to TRBJ1-1; 7 positions agree with TRBD1. This receptor was identified in a human donor in good health (CMV status not recorded). Some clones in this sample may be carry-over from other donors' samples. Sequencing was performed on PBMCs. The CDR3 DNA reads as TGTGCCAGCAGCGACCACCGACAGGGTGGGAACACTGAAGCTTTCTTT. Amino acids: CASSDHRQGGNTEAFF.